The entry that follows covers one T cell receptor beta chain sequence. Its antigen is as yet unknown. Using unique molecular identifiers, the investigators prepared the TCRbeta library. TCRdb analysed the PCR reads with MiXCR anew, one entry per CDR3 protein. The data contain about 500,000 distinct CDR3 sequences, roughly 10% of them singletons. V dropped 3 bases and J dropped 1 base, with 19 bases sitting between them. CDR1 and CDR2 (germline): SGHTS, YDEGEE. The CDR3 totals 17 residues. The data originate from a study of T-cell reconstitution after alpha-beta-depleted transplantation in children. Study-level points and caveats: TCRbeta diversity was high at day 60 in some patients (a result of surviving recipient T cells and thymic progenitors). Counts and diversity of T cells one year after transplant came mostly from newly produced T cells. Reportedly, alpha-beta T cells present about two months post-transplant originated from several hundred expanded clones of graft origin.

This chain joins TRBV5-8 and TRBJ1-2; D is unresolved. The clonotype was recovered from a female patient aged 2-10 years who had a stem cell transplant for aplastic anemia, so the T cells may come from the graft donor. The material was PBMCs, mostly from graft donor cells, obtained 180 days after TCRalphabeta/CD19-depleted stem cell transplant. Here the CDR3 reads CASSWSADRTDNYGYTF. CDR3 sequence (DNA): TGTGCCAGCAGCTGGTCGGCAGACCGTACGGATAACTATGGCTACACCTTC.